This paragraph reports one TCR beta chain. This clone's antigen is unknown. The sample holds no much larger clone one base away, and base qualities are not on file. Taken from cysteine to phenylalanine, the CDR3 has 13 residues. Just CDR3 DNA is preserved here, 39 bases in frame from base 1. CDR1 is given as SQVTM and CDR2 as ANQGSEA, both from the germline V gene. Unmatched junction bases come to 6, with V trimmed by 6 bases and J by 8 bases. Library preparation employed the immunoSEQ multiplex PCR assay. A mixture of 60 forward primers for TCR Vbeta segments and 13 reverse primers for TCR Jbeta segments was used in the multiplex PCR. A multiplex PCR assay on genomic DNA amplified the CDR3 region of rearranged TCR beta genes. On the Illumina HiSeq System, the amplified TCR beta libraries were sequenced as 87-base-pair reads. In the paper's pipeline: Across the 700 or so repertoires, a later analysis counted tens of millions of unique TCR beta chains, approximately 10 million of which were shared by at least two donors. Raw reads were error-corrected and collapsed into unique sequences with a nearest-neighbor algorithm that merged closely related sequences to remove PCR and sequencing errors. To assign V, D and J gene segments, CDR3 sequences were aligned to IMGT reference sequences. For a sequence to be retained, a match of at least six nucleotides to both a V gene segment and a J gene segment was required. Rearrangements were called productive when the CDR3 lacked stop codons and stayed in frame with V and J; all others were non-productive. Following IMGT convention, CDR3 was defined as the stretch from the second conserved V-encoded cysteine up to the conserved J-encoded phenylalanine. The earlier analysis of fewer than 750 of the donors excluded sequences that lacked an unambiguous match to a single V gene segment. An earlier analysis of 587 of the donors called V segments functional above 56.7% productive rearrangements and segregating when the between-donor standard deviation exceeded 5%. A statistical classification framework was built to diagnose cytomegalovirus status from the catalog of TCR beta chain sequences. V and J gene assignment, in a later analysis, came from comparing TCR nucleotide sequences with IMGT/GENE-DB human TR gene sequences. Using the TCRdist pipeline, a later analysis assigned CDR3 sequences along with most-parsimonious VDJ recombination scenarios. In a later analysis, each TCR beta chain was defined by its CDR3 amino acid sequence together with its V-gene family, and reads without a unique V-gene family were excluded. In a later analysis, several hundred highly shared, low-generation-probability nucleotide sequences were removed to address suspected cross-contamination and a sequencing artifact. In a later analysis, a clonal expansion index was calculated for each public chain from normalized within-repertoire ranks of inferred template counts. Generation probabilities in a later analysis came from a VDJ recombination model fitted to out-of-frame rearrangements, and those results were checked against IGoR. A later analysis scored TCR-TCR, TCR-HLA and TCR-CMV co-occurrence with hypergeometric tests, applying a repertoire-size bias correction to TCR pairs. To estimate false discovery rates, a later analysis permuted the HLA or CMV assignments 20 times. In a later analysis, co-occurring TCRs were grouped using DBSCAN, with TCRdist sequence similarity added in when clustering inside HLA-allele-positive subsets. Repertoires with fewer than 30,000 or more than 120,000 public chains were left out of co-occurrence clustering, as were about 5 repertoires with anomalous nucleotide sharing. TCRdb took over this immuneACCESS table, retaining in-frame rearrangements with V and J assigned. Such tables are incomplete; in checked studies, under half of the missing clones stem from an unresolved V gene, and the remainder is unexplained. That table supplies the V and J calls and clone size; D and trimming were determined from the DNA. The sample contains approximately 170,000 clones, around 76% of them found a single time. The ten largest clones take up approximately 1.5% of the sample.

The cohort was made up of under 800 healthy bone marrow donors. At the time of sampling, all cohort members were nominally healthy, though unrecorded immune exposures were likely present. The donor was CMV seronegative and was included in the group of 352 seronegative cohort members. A peripheral blood sample was collected from each donor, and TCR beta sequencing was performed on peripheral blood mononuclear cells. The Qiagen DNeasy Blood Extraction Kit was used to extract genomic DNA from the blood cell samples. The data belong to a study of cytomegalovirus exposure and HLA in healthy donors (dated by TCRdb to the late 2010s). As for the study more broadly: An earlier analysis of 587 of the donors reported about 300 Gb of sequence data and 117 million unique TCR beta sequences obtained from approximately 180 million T cells. An early release covering about 600 HLA-typed donors comprised about 300 gigabases of sequencing data and approximately 80 million unique TCR sequences. Of the approximately 370 genotyped donors, 75% to 85% were placed in the genetic ancestry cluster associated with self-reported Caucasian donors. The study aimed to test whether cataloging public T cell receptors could reveal signatures of past pathogen exposure. Using immunosequencing, the study profiled T cell repertoires from fewer than 700 subjects and related those repertoires to cytomegalovirus serostatus. Along with the roughly 700-subject first cohort, a separate validation cohort of around 110 different subjects was used. To predict cytomegalovirus infection status, the study brought together high-throughput TCR immunosequencing, statistical association of individual TCRs with disease status, and machine learning. A later analysis re-examined previously published TCR beta repertoires from just over 650 donors and added high-resolution HLA genotyping to investigate patterns of TCR occurrence. The later analysis used no new phenotypic data to find candidate immune exposures, relying instead on TCR beta sequences and their occurrence across donors. An earlier analysis of about 620 of the donors applied high-throughput TCR beta sequencing to assess whether each TCR beta V gene segment acted as functional or pseudogenic. Donor age, sex, ethnicity and CMV serostatus were collected together with the repertoire data. In a later genetic analysis, genome-wide SNP genotypes for 398 of the 666 donors were used, and that subset was treated as a discovery cohort. Every repertoire in the discovery cohort had been generated on one and the same sequencing platform. HLA typing included class I and class II loci at four-digit resolution. Typing coverage differed by locus: A, B, C, DRB1 and DQB1 were typed in about 620-640 donors, DQA1 in about 500, DPA1 in approximately 600, and DPB1 in 450 to 490. Roughly 5 DR-DQ haplotypes were handled as single units for association and clustering because linkage in the cohort was strong. Among over 350 genotyped donors of the cohort, an average of around 240,000 unique TCR beta nucleotide sequences were sequenced per donor, roughly a sixth of them non-productive. General conclusions and limits of the study: In a later genetic analysis, fewer N-insertions in productive TCRs were reported among donors in an Asian-associated ancestry cluster than the approximately 670-donor mean. Three of the identified cytomegalovirus-associated TCR beta chains were confirmed in vitro to be specific for cytomegalovirus antigens. Sequencing depth was assumed to be roughly uniform across donors in the presence/absence analyses, though that assumption may not hold. Because HLA typing was missing for some donors at each locus, association tests included only the typed subset. The 87-base-pair reads could not distinguish some IMGT-functional V segments, including TRBV6-2 and TRBV6-3, so those segments were excluded. A cluster of highly shared sequence variants was judged likely to represent a technical artifact of the sequencing pipeline. The earlier analysis of 587 of the donors excluded roughly 17 rarely observed V segments, including chromosome 9 orphons, because counts were too low. Strong co-occurrence of HLA alleles, especially DR and DQ, made assigning TCR associations to individual alleles difficult. A later analysis found that HLA-associated TCR beta chains were more clonally expanded and had lower generation probabilities than equally common non-associated chains. A further reported finding was that TCR beta sequences accurately predicted the HLA-A and HLA-B alleles for most subjects in the first cohort. In a later analysis, most CMV-associated TCR beta chains were found to appear HLA-restricted, with HLA associations seemingly driven largely by CMV exposure. The classifier was reported to diagnose cytomegalovirus status with high specificity and sensitivity in both the original and validation cohorts. Correlated functional status among segregating V segments might be attributable to linkage disequilibrium, but an unknown experimental factor could not be ruled out. The study gave a list of 150 to 200 TCR beta chains associated with cytomegalovirus. At a false discovery rate of 0.05, a later analysis linked under 20,000 TCR beta sequences to specific HLA alleles. A later analysis found that TCR association rates varied across HLA loci, with DRB1 alleles showing the most associated TCRs and HLA-C alleles the fewest. Broadly in line with IMGT annotations, most TCR beta V segments showed up in productive rearrangements about 87% or about 30% of the time in an earlier analysis of around 550 of the donors. Most TCR sequences were observed very rarely across donors, whereas some public TCRs were present in many individuals. In this cohort, only TCR beta chains were sequenced, and detectable features were limited by the absence of alpha or paired-chain data. An association between a missense DCLRE1C variant and V-gene and J-gene trimming of TCR beta chains was found in a later genetic analysis and replicated in an independent cohort. According to a later analysis, parvovirus B19, influenza, CMV and Epstein-Barr virus appeared linked to several top co-occurrence clusters. CMV serostatus was the only immune exposure information available for the cohort. The authors suggested that the approach could potentially be extended to other disease states and immunological phenotypes.

Sequencing input: PBMCs. This sequence was found in a man between 40 and 49 years old in good health and CMV-seronegative. The sequence links TRBV29-1 to TRBJ1-6; 8 central bases correspond to TRBD1. The nucleotide sequence reads TGCAGCGTGGTGGAGACAGGGGATTCACCCCTCCACTTT. The resulting protein is CSVVETGDSPLHF.